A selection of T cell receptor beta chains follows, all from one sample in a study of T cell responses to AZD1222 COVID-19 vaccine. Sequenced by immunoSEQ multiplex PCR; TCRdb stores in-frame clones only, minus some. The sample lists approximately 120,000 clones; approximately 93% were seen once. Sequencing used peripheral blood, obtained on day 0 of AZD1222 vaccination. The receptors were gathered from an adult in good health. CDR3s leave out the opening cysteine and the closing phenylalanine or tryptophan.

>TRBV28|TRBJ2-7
ASSPRTNYEQY
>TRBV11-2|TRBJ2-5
ASSRSQETQY
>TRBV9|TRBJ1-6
ASSVGTDGNSPLH
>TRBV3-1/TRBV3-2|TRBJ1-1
ASSQTGLMNTEAF
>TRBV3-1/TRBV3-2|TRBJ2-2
ASSQDWIDRGLAGELF
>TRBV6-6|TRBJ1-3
ASSGSSGNTIY
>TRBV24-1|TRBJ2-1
ATSARRQGAFNEQF
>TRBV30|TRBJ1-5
AWKEGVFSNQPQH
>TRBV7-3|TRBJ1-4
ASSLYSGVYEKLF
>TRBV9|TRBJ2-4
ASSVEGGPKNIQY
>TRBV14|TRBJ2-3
ASSQGLNTQY
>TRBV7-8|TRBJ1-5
ASSIHRGQGNQPQH
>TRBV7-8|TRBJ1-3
ASSPTTSSGNTIY
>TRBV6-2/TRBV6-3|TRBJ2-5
ASSLLAENQETQY
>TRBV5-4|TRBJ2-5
ASSLGGVDETQY
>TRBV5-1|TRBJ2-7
ASSEETGGFYEQY
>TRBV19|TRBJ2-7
ASSPQGYEQY
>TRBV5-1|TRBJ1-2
ASSSRSTGTAKYGYT
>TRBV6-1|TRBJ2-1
ASSEWGTGSYNEQF
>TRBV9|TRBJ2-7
ASGLAGGYEQY
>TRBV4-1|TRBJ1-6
ASSQRQGGNSPLH
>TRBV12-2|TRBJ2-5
ASRLLIQGGQETQY
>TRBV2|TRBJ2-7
ASSKVQRGG
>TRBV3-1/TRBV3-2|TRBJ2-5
ASSRTSAKGRETQY
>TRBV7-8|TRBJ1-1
ASSLAQRDTT
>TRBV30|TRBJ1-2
AGTGSSRNYGYT
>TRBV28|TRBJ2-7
ASSLPWTGKSSYEQY
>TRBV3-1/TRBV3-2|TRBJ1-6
ASSTWTGQNSPLH
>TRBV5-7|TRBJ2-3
ASSLPPRQLSTDTQY
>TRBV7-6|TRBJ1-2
ASSLAHDRDSPYGYT
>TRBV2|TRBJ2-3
ASSGTGQSTDTQY
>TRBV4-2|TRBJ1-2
ASSQERVYGYT
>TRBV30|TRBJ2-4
AWRGNYENIQY
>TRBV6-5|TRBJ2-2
ASMDRFAGELF
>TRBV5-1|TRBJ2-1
ASSLYLDEQF
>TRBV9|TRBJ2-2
ASSVVSQPRTGELF
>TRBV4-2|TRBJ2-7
ASSQVRDREEQY
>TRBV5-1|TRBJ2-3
ASSFELAGSTDTQY
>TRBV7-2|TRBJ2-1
ASSSRQSKGVAV
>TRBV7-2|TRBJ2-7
ASSLDASGYEQY
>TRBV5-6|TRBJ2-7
ASYPQRLNYEQY